Listed here are 13 T cell receptor beta chains from one sample, sequenced in a study of CD8 T cells in ankylosing spondylitis. Study-wide findings and caveats: Seemingly characteristic of ankylosing spondylitis blood was a TCR beta motif consisting of about 8 highly homologous variants.

Their antigens remain unidentified. TCRdb fed the 5' RACE reads into MiXCR, producing one record per CDR3 protein. The sample lists around 770,000 distinct CDR3 sequences, roughly 12% occurring once. Sequencing was carried out using blood, either unsorted or a sorted T cell fraction (not recorded which). These receptors were collected from a male donor with ankylosing spondylitis.

The chain links TRBV6-5 to TRBJ2-2; 8 positions match TRBD1. The germline V gene encodes CDR1 MNHEY and CDR2 SVGAGI. The V and J ends lost 2 bases and 4 bases, in that order; junction bases with no gene match: 6. This CDR3 has 16 amino acids. The CDR3 loop is CASSYPTGVGTGELFF. CDR3 DNA: TGTGCCAGCAGTTACCCGACAGGGGTCGGCACCGGGGAGCTGTTTTTT.

This sequence joins TRBV4-1 and TRBJ1-4; TRBD1 matches at 9 bases. V dropped 0 bases and J dropped 9; count of bases not matched to a gene: 5. CDR3 length: 15 residues. CDR1 is MGHRA and CDR2 is YSYEKL in the germline V gene. The CDR3 loop is CASSQDIQGAQKLFF. DNA of the CDR3: TGCGCCAGCAGCCAAGATATACAGGGGGCTCAAAAACTGTTTTTT.

This clonotype was detected ten times or more. This chain uses TRBV20-1 with TRBJ2-5; the match to TRBD1 covers 7 bases. The length of the CDR3 is 13 residues. The J segment lost 4 bases and the V segment lost 3 bases, leaving 5 bases of the junction unmatched. Germline V gene lookup returns CDR1 DFQATT and CDR2 SNEGSKA (reference sequence). As DNA, the CDR3 is TGCAGTGCTAGTTACAGGGGCGGAGAGACCCAGTACTTC. It yields the protein CSASYRGGETQYF.

This clonotype was counted ten times or more. This chain connects TRBV6-5 to TRBJ1-1; D not resolved. The V gene's germline CDR1 is MNHEY and CDR2 SVGAGI. V lost 3 bases and J 0 bases, leaving 2 bases between the germline ends. The CDR3 runs to 12 residues. CDR3 bases: TGTGCCAGCAGTTATATGAACACTGAAGCTTTCTTT. It encodes CASSYMNTEAFF.

This clonotype has a count of ten or more. This chain links TRBV4-2 with TRBJ2-2; D uncertain. The germline V gene encodes CDR1 LGHNA and CDR2 YNFKEQ. The V and J ends lost 0 bases and 6 bases respectively, with 8 bases between them. This CDR3 region has 14 residues. The DNA for the CDR3 is TGTGCCAGCAGCCAAGACTGGCAAGCCGGGGAGCTGTTTTTT. This sequence encodes CASSQDWQAGELFF.

The J gene is TRBJ2-5, the V gene TRBV7-9, with 7 bases identical to TRBD2. The CDR3 spans 13 residues. V was pared by 2 bases and J by 7 bases, with 4 bases of the junction left unmatched. The germline V gene encodes CDR1 SEHNR and CDR2 FQNEAQ (reference sequence). The CDR3 nucleotides read TGTGCCAGCAGCTTACAAGGGAGGGCGACCCAGTACTTC. Protein sequence: CASSLQGRATQYF.

V and J are TRBV20-1 and TRBJ1-5; the D gene is possibly TRBD1 (6 bases). The CDR3 runs to 13 residues. With 3 bases removed from V and 7 bases from J, the gap between germline ends came to 13 bases. Germline-derived CDR1 and CDR2 are DFQATT and SNEGSKA (reference sequence). This CDR3 is CSASHRERQPQHF. The CDR3 region has the DNA TGCAGTGCTAGTCACAGGGAGAGGCAGCCCCAGCATTTT.

The rearrangement uses TRBV5-1 and TRBJ1-5; maybe TRBD1 (6 bases). The CDR3 is made up of 14 amino acids. Germline CDR1 SGHRS, CDR2 YFSETQ. Trimming took 0 bases from V and 9 from J, leaving 13 bases between them. The CDR3 protein is CASSLAGRGAPQHF. In DNA, the CDR3 is TGCGCCAGCAGCTTGGCTGGCAGGGGTGCGCCCCAGCATTTT.

A few counts support this clonotype. The rearrangement uses TRBV19 and TRBJ1-1; D gene ambiguous. Germline assignment: CDR1 LNHDA and CDR2 SQIVND (reference sequence). This CDR3 has 14 amino acids. V lost 4 bases, J lost 1 base, and 10 bases lay in between. In nucleotides, the CDR3 is TGTGCCAGTAGTACCGACACCTCGAACACTGAAGCTTTCTTT. Its protein product is CASSTDTSNTEAFF.

V usage is TRBV4-1 and J usage is TRBJ2-1; TRBD1 aligns across 9 bases. Germline V lookup: CDR1 MGHRA, CDR2 YSYEKL. V shed 3 bases and J 8 bases; nucleotides not matched to a gene: 11. The length of the CDR3 is 16 residues. Written as DNA, the CDR3 is TGCGCCAGCAGCCAGCCCGCCCGGGACAGGGCCCATGAGCAGTTCTTC. Its translation is CASSQPARDRAHEQFF.

This clonotype showed up many times. The chain recombines TRBV20-1 with TRBJ1-4; D might be TRBD1 (6 bases). CDR1 is DFQATT, CDR2 SNEGSKA, per germline (reference sequence). CDR3 size: 14 residues. The germline V and J ends were trimmed by 2 bases and 7 bases, with 14 bases remaining between them. CDR3 protein: CSARRAGAREKLFF. The CDR3 DNA is TGCAGTGCTAGACGGGCAGGGGCCCGTGAAAAACTGTTTTTT.

This clonotype was counted ten times or more. The rearrangement links TRBV20-1 to TRBJ1-2; maybe TRBD1 (5 bases). V was trimmed by 4 bases and J by 4 bases, leaving 16 bases between them. The V gene's germline CDR1 is DFQATT and CDR2 SNEGSKA (reference sequence). The CDR3 is 14 amino acids. The CDR3 DNA follows: TGCAGTGCTACAGGACGGACATCTGGCTATGGCTACACCTTC. Translation gives CSATGRTSGYGYTF.

The J gene is TRBJ2-1, the V gene TRBV5-1; D assignment may be TRBD1 or TRBD2 (5 bases each). V lost 0 bases to trimming and J lost 3 bases, with 7 bases between them. CDR3 length: 14 amino acids. Germline-derived CDR1 and CDR2 are SGHRS and YFSETQ. The CDR3 reads CASSLGGYYNEQFF. CDR3 coding DNA: TGCGCCAGCAGCTTGGGGGGGTACTACAATGAGCAGTTCTTC.